The rows below give T cell receptor beta chains drawn from one sample of a study of sequential checkpoint blockade in melanoma. Some clones are missing from TCRdb's copy, which holds only in-frame ones; the method was immunoSEQ multiplex PCR. The data contain approximately 19,000 clones, 26% of them singletons. The source was tumor tissue (inferred from file names), collected from a patient given nivolumab and ipilimumab in sequence. These receptors came from a human donor with melanoma. CDR3s include the opening cysteine and the closing phenylalanine or tryptophan. The order of the fields is CDR3 DNA, CDR3 protein, clone size, J gene, CDR3 length, D gene, V gene. D genes are given only for firm matches. Part of the rows lack a size; the others show once, few, many or a class for expanded clones.

CDR3nt: TGTGCCAGCAACGCGGGGACAGGGATTTACAATGAGCAGTTCTTC; CDR3aa: CASNAGTGIYNEQFF; abundance: -; j_gene: TRBJ2-1; len: 15; d_gene: TRBD1; v_gene: TRBV12-5
CDR3nt: TGTGCCAGCAGTCCCCCAGGGGGCCAGGAACCTGGAAACACCATATATTTT; CDR3aa: CASSPPGGQEPGNTIYF; abundance: few; j_gene: TRBJ1-3; len: 17; d_gene: TRBD1; v_gene: TRBV28
CDR3nt: TGCGCCAGCAGCCAAGAAGTAGCGGCCTACAATGAGCAGTTCTTC; CDR3aa: CASSQEVAAYNEQFF; abundance: -; j_gene: TRBJ2-1; len: 15; d_gene: -; v_gene: TRBV23-1
CDR3nt: TGTGCCAGCGGACCAGCAGGGGGCAATCAGCCCCAGCATTTT; CDR3aa: CASGPAGGNQPQHF; abundance: few; j_gene: TRBJ1-5; len: 14; d_gene: -; v_gene: TRBV6-8
CDR3nt: TGTGCCAGTAGTAATGTTCCAGCGGAGACCCAGTACTTC; CDR3aa: CASSNVPAETQYF; abundance: -; j_gene: TRBJ2-5; len: 13; d_gene: -; v_gene: TRBV19
CDR3nt: TGTGCCAGCCGCGCGGGGGGTCTTAAGAACACCGGGGAGCTGTTTTTT; CDR3aa: CASRAGGLKNTGELFF; abundance: few; j_gene: TRBJ2-2; len: 16; d_gene: TRBD2; v_gene: TRBV7-6
CDR3nt: TGTGCCAGTAGTATATCCTGGACAGCTAATCAGCCCCAGCATTTT; CDR3aa: CASSISWTANQPQHF; abundance: -; j_gene: TRBJ1-5; len: 15; d_gene: -; v_gene: TRBV19
CDR3nt: TGTGCCAGCAGGGACGGTAATGAAAAACTGTTTTTT; CDR3aa: CASRDGNEKLFF; abundance: -; j_gene: TRBJ1-4; len: 12; d_gene: -; v_gene: TRBV6-8
CDR3nt: TGTGCCTGGAGTTCGGACCAAGAGACCCAGTACTTC; CDR3aa: CAWSSDQETQYF; abundance: -; j_gene: TRBJ2-5; len: 12; d_gene: -; v_gene: TRBV30
CDR3nt: TGTGCCAGCAGTCCAAAAATGGGGAGCGGTGAGCAGTTCTTC; CDR3aa: CASSPKMGSGEQFF; abundance: -; j_gene: TRBJ2-1; len: 14; d_gene: -; v_gene: TRBV6-8
CDR3nt: TGTGCCAGCAGTTACCCAGGGAGCACTGAAGCTTTCTTT; CDR3aa: CASSYPGSTEAFF; abundance: few; j_gene: TRBJ1-1; len: 13; d_gene: -; v_gene: TRBV6-8
CDR3nt: TGTGCCTGGTCGACGGGAGCCTCCTACGAGCAGTACTTC; CDR3aa: CAWSTGASYEQYF; abundance: -; j_gene: TRBJ2-7; len: 13; d_gene: -; v_gene: TRBV30
CDR3nt: TGTGCCTCGACCTGGGACGGGACCTTAGTGCAGTACTTC; CDR3aa: CASTWDGTLVQYF; abundance: -; j_gene: TRBJ2-7; len: 13; d_gene: -; v_gene: TRBV30
CDR3nt: TGTGCCAGCAGCCTGCGTGGGGCGGGCGAGCAGTACTTC; CDR3aa: CASSLRGAGEQYF; abundance: -; j_gene: TRBJ2-7; len: 13; d_gene: -; v_gene: TRBV6-8
CDR3nt: TGTGCCAGTAGTATAGTTAGATCGGGGGGAACTAGCACAGATACGCAGTATTTT; CDR3aa: CASSIVRSGGTSTDTQYF; abundance: -; j_gene: TRBJ2-3; len: 18; d_gene: TRBD2; v_gene: TRBV19
CDR3nt: TGTGCCAGTAGTATGGTGGCAGGGTACCAAGAGACCCAGTACTTC; CDR3aa: CASSMVAGYQETQYF; abundance: -; j_gene: TRBJ2-5; len: 15; d_gene: -; v_gene: TRBV19
CDR3nt: TGTGCCAGCAGCTTAGTTAATCGTGGGATGGATGGCTACACCTTC; CDR3aa: CASSLVNRGMDGYTF; abundance: few; j_gene: TRBJ1-2; len: 15; d_gene: -; v_gene: TRBV7-6
CDR3nt: TGTGCCAGCAGCTTGTTAAGCGTAGCGGGGGGCGGCGCCGGGGAGCTGTTTTTT; CDR3aa: CASSLLSVAGGGAGELFF; abundance: -; j_gene: TRBJ2-2; len: 18; d_gene: TRBD2; v_gene: TRBV11-3
CDR3nt: TGCAGCGTGCGTCGGGGGGACAGGGCGAACGAGCAGTACTTC; CDR3aa: CSVRRGDRANEQYF; abundance: -; j_gene: TRBJ2-7; len: 14; d_gene: TRBD1; v_gene: TRBV29-1
CDR3nt: TGTGCCACCAGCCCCCGGACAGGGCTAACCGGGGAGCTGTTTTTT; CDR3aa: CATSPRTGLTGELFF; abundance: few; j_gene: TRBJ2-2; len: 15; d_gene: TRBD1; v_gene: TRBV15
CDR3nt: TGTGCCAGCAGTTTAGGGACAGCCGGAGCTGGAAACACCATATATTTT; CDR3aa: CASSLGTAGAGNTIYF; abundance: few; j_gene: TRBJ1-3; len: 16; d_gene: TRBD1; v_gene: TRBV28
CDR3nt: TGTGCCAGCAGTGAAGTAGTGGGTTTCGACACTGAAGCTTTCTTT; CDR3aa: CASSEVVGFDTEAFF; abundance: few; j_gene: TRBJ1-1; len: 15; d_gene: -; v_gene: TRBV6-1
CDR3nt: TGTGCCAGCAGCCCAAAAAGGAACACTGAAGCTTTCTTT; CDR3aa: CASSPKRNTEAFF; abundance: few; j_gene: TRBJ1-1; len: 13; d_gene: -; v_gene: TRBV14